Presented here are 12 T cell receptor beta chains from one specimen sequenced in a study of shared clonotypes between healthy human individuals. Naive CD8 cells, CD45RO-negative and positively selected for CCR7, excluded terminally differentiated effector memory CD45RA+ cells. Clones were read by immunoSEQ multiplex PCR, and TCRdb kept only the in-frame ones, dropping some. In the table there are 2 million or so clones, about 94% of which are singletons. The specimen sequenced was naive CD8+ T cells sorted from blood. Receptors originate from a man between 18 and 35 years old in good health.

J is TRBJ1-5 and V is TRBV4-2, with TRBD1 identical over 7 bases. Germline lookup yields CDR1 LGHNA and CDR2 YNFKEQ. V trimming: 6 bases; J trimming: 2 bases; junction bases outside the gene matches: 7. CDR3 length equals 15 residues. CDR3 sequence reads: CASSENTGGNQPQHF. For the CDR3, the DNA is TGTGCCAGCAGTGAGAATACAGGGGGCAATCAGCCCCAGCATTTT.

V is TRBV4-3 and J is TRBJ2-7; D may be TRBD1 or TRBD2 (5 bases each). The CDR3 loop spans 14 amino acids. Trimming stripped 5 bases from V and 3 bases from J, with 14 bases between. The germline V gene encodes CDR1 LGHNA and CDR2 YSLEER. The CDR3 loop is CASSEGSRGYEQYF. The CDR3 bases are TGCGCCAGCAGCGAAGGGTCGAGGGGCTACGAGCAGTACTTC.

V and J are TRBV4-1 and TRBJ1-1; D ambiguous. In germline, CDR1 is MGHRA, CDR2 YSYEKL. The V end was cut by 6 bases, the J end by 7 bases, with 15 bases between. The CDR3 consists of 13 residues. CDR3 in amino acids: CASRLWVESEAFF. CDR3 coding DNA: TGCGCCAGCAGGCTTTGGGTGGAGAGTGAAGCTTTCTTT.

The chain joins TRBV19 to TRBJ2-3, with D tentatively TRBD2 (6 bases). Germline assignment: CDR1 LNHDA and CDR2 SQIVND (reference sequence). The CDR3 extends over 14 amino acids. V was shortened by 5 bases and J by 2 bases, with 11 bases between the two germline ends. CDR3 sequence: CASSRGSITDTQYF. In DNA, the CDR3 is TGTGCCAGTAGTCGGGGGTCTATCACAGATACGCAGTATTTT. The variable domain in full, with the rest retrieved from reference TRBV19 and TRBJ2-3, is DGGITQSPKYLFRKEGQNVTLSCEQNLNHDAMYWYRQDPGQGLRLIYYSQIVNDFQKGDIAEGYSVSREKKESFPLTVTSAQKNPTAFYLCASSRGSITDTQYFGPGTRLTVL.

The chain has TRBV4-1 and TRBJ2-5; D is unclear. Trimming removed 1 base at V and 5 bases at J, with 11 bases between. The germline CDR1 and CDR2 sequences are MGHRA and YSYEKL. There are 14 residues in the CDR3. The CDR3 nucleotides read TGCGCCAGCAGCCAAGTTAGGACCAGCGAGACCCAGTACTTC. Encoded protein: CASSQVRTSETQYF.

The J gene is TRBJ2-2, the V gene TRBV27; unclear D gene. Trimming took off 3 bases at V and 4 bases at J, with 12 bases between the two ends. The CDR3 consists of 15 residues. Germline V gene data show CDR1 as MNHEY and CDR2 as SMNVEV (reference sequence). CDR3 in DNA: TGTGCCAGCAGTTTCGCTGGTTTCGGCACCGGGGAGCTGTTTTTT. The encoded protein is CASSFAGFGTGELFF.

CDR3 sequence: CASSPTGPSGEQYF. DNA of the CDR3: TGTGCCAGCAGCCCAACAGGGCCCTCGGGCGAGCAGTACTTC. The V and J genes are TRBV11-2 and TRBJ2-7; D is possibly TRBD1 (6 bases). V lost 5 bases, J lost 6 bases, and 17 bases lay in between. Germline values: CDR1 SGHAT, CDR2 FQNNGV. The CDR3 length is 14 residues.

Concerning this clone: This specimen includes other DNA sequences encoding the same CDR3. This CDR3 is CAWSVGESNQPQHF. The CDR3 nucleotides read TGTGCCTGGAGTGTGGGGGAGAGCAATCAGCCCCAGCATTTT. The V and J genes are TRBV30 and TRBJ1-5, with a weak D call TRBD1 (5 bases). Trimming pared 0 bases from V and 1 base from J, leaving 7 bases between. This CDR3 region has 14 residues. The V gene's germline CDR1 is GTSNPN and CDR2 SVGIG (reference sequence).

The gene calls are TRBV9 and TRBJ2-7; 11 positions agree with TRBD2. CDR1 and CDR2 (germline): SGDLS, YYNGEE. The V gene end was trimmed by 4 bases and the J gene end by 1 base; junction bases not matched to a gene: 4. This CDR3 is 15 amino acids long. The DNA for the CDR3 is TGTGCCAGCAGCCCGACTAGCGGGGCATCCTACGAGCAGTACTTC. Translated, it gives CASSPTSGASYEQYF.

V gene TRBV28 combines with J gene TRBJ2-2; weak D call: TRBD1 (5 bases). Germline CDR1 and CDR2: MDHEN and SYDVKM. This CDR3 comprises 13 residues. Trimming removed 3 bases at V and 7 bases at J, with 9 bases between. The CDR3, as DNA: TGTGCCAGCAGTTTCAGGGTAGTCGGGGAGCTGTTTTTT. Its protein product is CASSFRVVGELFF.

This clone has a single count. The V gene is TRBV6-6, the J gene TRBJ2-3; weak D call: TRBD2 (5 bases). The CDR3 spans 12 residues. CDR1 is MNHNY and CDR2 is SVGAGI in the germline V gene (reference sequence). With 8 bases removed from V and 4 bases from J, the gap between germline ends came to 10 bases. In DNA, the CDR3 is TGTGCCAGCGCGCTAGCCCCAGATACGCAGTATTTT. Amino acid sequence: CASALAPDTQYF.

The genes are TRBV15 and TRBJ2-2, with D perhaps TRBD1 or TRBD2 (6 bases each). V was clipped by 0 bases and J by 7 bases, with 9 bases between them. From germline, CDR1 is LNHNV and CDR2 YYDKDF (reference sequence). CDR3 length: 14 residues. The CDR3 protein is CATSRDKGGGELFF. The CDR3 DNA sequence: TGTGCCACCAGCAGAGATAAGGGGGGCGGGGAGCTGTTTTTT.